The 26 T cell receptor beta chains below were found in one sample sequenced in a study of technical replicates of blood from several donors. Profiling relied on immunoSEQ multiplex PCR, and the TCRdb table lists in-frame clones only, not all of them. The data hold about 74,000 clones, with approximately 95% observed a single time. The specimen sequenced was T cells isolated from PBMCs. The receptors were gathered from a human donor in good health.

This sequence joins TRBV2 and TRBJ2-7; TRBD2 matches at 9 bases. The CDR3 spans 15 residues. The V gene's germline CDR1 is SNHLY and CDR2 FYNNEI. V was pared by 6 bases and J by 9 bases, with 15 bases of the junction left unmatched. CDR3 residues: CASSDHLAGSRGQYF. The CDR3 coding sequence is TGTGCCAGCAGCGACCACCTAGCGGGAAGTAGGGGGCAGTACTTC. Full variable domain (outside the CDR3, taken from reference TRBV2 and TRBJ2-7): EPEVTQTPSHQVTQMGQEVILRCVPISNHLYFYWYRQILGQKVEFLVSFYNNEISEKSEIFDDQFSVERPDGSNFTLKIRSTKLEDSAMYFCASSDHLAGSRGQYFGPGTRLTVT.

The gene calls are TRBV11-2 and TRBJ2-1; weak D call: TRBD1 (5 bases). Trimming shortened V by 5 bases and J by 0 bases, and 11 bases separated the two germline ends. This CDR3 is 15 amino acids long. Germline V lookup: CDR1 SGHAT, CDR2 FQNNGV. CDR3 in DNA: TGTGCCAGCAGCCTCGTTCAGGGCTCCTACAATGAGCAGTTCTTC. Protein product: CASSLVQGSYNEQFF.

CDR3 region: CASSFLGELFF. In DNA, the CDR3 is TGTGCCAGCAGTTTCCTCGGGGAGCTGTTTTTT. The V call is TRBV28, the J call TRBJ2-2; D gene ambiguous. This CDR3 has 11 residues. Trimming pared 3 bases from V and 7 bases from J, leaving 3 bases between. Germline V gene data show CDR1 as MDHEN and CDR2 as SYDVKM.

The V and J genes are TRBV27 and TRBJ2-1; TRBD1 agrees at 7 bases. The CDR3 sequence is 14 residues long. V was clipped by 5 bases and J by 3 bases; unmatched bases: 4. The germline gives CDR1 MNHEY, CDR2 SMNVEV (reference sequence). The CDR3 spells CASSPRQGYNEQFF. The CDR3 nucleotides are TGTGCCAGCAGTCCGCGACAGGGCTACAATGAGCAGTTCTTC.

J is TRBJ1-1 and V is TRBV5-6; 7 bases map to TRBD1. This CDR3 has 15 amino acids. J gave up 0 bases and V 4 bases, and 6 bases lay outside the gene matches. Looked up from germline, CDR1 is SGHDT and CDR2 is YYEEEE. The CDR3 DNA sequence: TGTGCCAGCAGCCCTCGGGACAGCCTGAACACTGAAGCTTTCTTT. Translating gives CASSPRDSLNTEAFF.

This chain joins TRBV7-9 and TRBJ1-6; 7 nucleotides align to TRBD1. In germline, CDR1 is SEHNR, CDR2 FQNEAQ (reference sequence). V gave up 1 base and J gave up 3 bases; unmatched junction bases: 6. This CDR3 is built from 17 residues. CDR3 bases: TGTGCCAGCAGCTTAGGAGGACAGGAGAGCTATAATTCACCCCTCCACTTT. As protein: CASSLGGQESYNSPLHF. The full variable domain, completed using reference TRBV7-9 and TRBJ1-6, is DTGVSQNPRHKITKRGQNVTFRCDPISEHNRLYWYRQTLGQGPEFLTYFQNEAQLEKSRLLSDRFSAERPKGSFSTLEIQRTEQGDSAMYLCASSLGGQESYNSPLHFGNGTRLTVT.

This chain links TRBV7-2 with TRBJ2-7, with unresolved D. The CDR3 has 11 residues. The germline V and J ends were trimmed by 5 bases and 3 bases, with 5 bases remaining between them. From germline, CDR1 is SGHTA and CDR2 FQGNSA. CDR3 loop: CASSPHYEQYF. CDR3 in DNA: TGTGCCAGCAGCCCACACTACGAGCAGTACTTC.

The chain uses TRBV6-5 and TRBJ2-1; 10 nucleotides agree with TRBD2. The junction had 5 bases not matched to a gene; V was cut back by 2 bases and J by 7 bases. Germline values: CDR1 MNHEY, CDR2 SVGAGI. CDR3 size: 15 residues. Here the CDR3 reads CASSYELAGRNEQFF. DNA of the CDR3: TGTGCCAGCAGTTACGAACTAGCGGGAAGAAATGAGCAGTTCTTC.

The rearrangement uses TRBV19 and TRBJ1-3; weak D call: TRBD1 (6 bases). The CDR3 is made up of 13 amino acids. Germline loops: CDR1 LNHDA, CDR2 SQIVND (reference sequence). V was pared by 3 bases and J by 5 bases, with 8 bases between. The CDR3 region has the DNA TGTGCCAGTAGTATCAGGGGACGAAACACCATATATTTT. Protein: CASSIRGRNTIYF. Variable domain in full (rest from reference TRBV19 and TRBJ1-3): DGGITQSPKYLFRKEGQNVTLSCEQNLNHDAMYWYRQDPGQGLRLIYYSQIVNDFQKGDIAEGYSVSREKKESFPLTVTSAQKNPTAFYLCASSIRGRNTIYFGEGSWLTVV.

J is TRBJ1-3 and V is TRBV6-1; possible D gene TRBD1, 5 bases. Trimming stripped 1 base from V and 4 bases from J, with 20 bases between. The germline V gene encodes CDR1 MNHNS and CDR2 SASEGT. The CDR3 loop spans 18 amino acids. CDR3: CASSEDSKGSSGGNTIYF. The CDR3 bases are TGTGCCAGCAGTGAAGACAGTAAGGGTTCCTCAGGGGGAAACACCATATATTTT.

V usage is TRBV5-1 and J usage is TRBJ2-7, with TRBD1 matching over 7 bases. CDR1 and CDR2 from the germline V gene are SGHRS and YFSETQ. Unmatched junction bases numbered 7, after V lost 4 bases and J lost 3 bases. The CDR3 has 14 amino acids. The CDR3 is CASSPGQTVYEQYF. The CDR3 coding sequence is TGCGCCAGCAGCCCGGGACAGACGGTCTACGAGCAGTACTTC.

This clone was recorded only once. J is TRBJ1-2 and V is TRBV18, with D perhaps matching TRBD1 (5 bases). CDR1 is KGHSH, CDR2 LQKENI, per germline. The CDR3 contains 16 residues. The ends were cut back, 1 base at V and 2 bases at J, with 14 bases in the middle. In DNA, the CDR3 is TGTGCCAGCTCACCACAGTTTGGTTGGGGCAACTATGGCTACACCTTC. This encodes CASSPQFGWGNYGYTF.

V and J are TRBV7-8 and TRBJ1-5; D is perhaps TRBD1 (6 bases). V was trimmed by 1 base and J by 0 bases, leaving 16 bases between them. Germline V CDR1 and CDR2: SGHVS, FQNEAQ. There are 18 residues in the CDR3. CDR3 protein: CASSLGYREGYSNQPQHF. In DNA form, the CDR3 reads TGTGCCAGCAGCTTAGGGTACAGGGAGGGATATAGCAATCAGCCCCAGCATTTT.

J is TRBJ1-1 and V is TRBV5-1; D call uncertain. Trimming took 2 bases from V and 3 from J, leaving 5 bases between them. The CDR3 is 12 amino acids. Per the germline V gene, CDR1 is SGHRS and CDR2 is YFSETQ. CDR3 loop: CASSFPDTEAFF. In nucleotides, the CDR3 is TGCGCCAGCAGCTTCCCGGACACTGAAGCTTTCTTT.

This chain connects TRBV12-2 to TRBJ1-5. TRBV12-2 corresponds to a pseudogene. CDR3 length: 13 residues. In DNA form, the CDR3 reads TGTGCAAGTCGCTTCAACGCTGAGAGGCCCCAGCATTTT. Amino acid sequence: CASRFNAERPQHF.

The chain combines TRBV13 with TRBJ1-1; 8 positions agree with TRBD1. The ends lost 3 bases at V and 4 bases at J; junction bases unmatched: 13. Per germline, CDR1 PRHDT and CDR2 FYEKMQ (reference sequence). This CDR3 has 17 residues. The CDR3 sequence: CASSFGRQGSVGTEAFF. The CDR3, as DNA: TGTGCCAGCAGCTTCGGCCGACAGGGGAGTGTTGGCACTGAAGCTTTCTTT. Full variable domain (remainder filled in from reference TRBV13 and TRBJ1-1): AAGVIQSPRHLIKEKRETATLKCYPIPRHDTVYWYQQGPGQDPQFLISFYEKMQSDKGSIPDRFSAQQFSDYHSELNMSSLELGDSALYFCASSFGRQGSVGTEAFFGQGTRLTVV.

The chain employs TRBV28 and TRBJ1-5; 9 bases are shared with TRBD1. This CDR3 spans 16 amino acids. CDR1 and CDR2 from the germline V gene are MDHEN and SYDVKM. V gave up 1 base and J gave up 4 bases; unmatched junction bases: 5. In nucleotides, the CDR3 is TGTGCCAGCAGTTTATTTGGGACAGGGTCAAATCAGCCCCAGCATTTT. It specifies CASSLFGTGSNQPQHF.

The chain links TRBV10-1 to TRBJ1-1; TRBD1 might be the D (6 bases). CDR3 length equals 14 residues. The V end lost 5 bases, the J end lost 4 bases, and 14 bases lay between the germline ends. Germline V gives CDR1 WNHNN, CDR2 SYGVQD (reference sequence). Here the CDR3 reads CASSSGTRSTEAFF. DNA of the CDR3: TGCGCCAGCAGTTCCGGGACAAGATCCACTGAAGCTTTCTTT.

The chain has TRBV11-3 and TRBJ2-5, with TRBD2 matching 10 bases. Trimming at V came to 5 bases and at J to 5 bases, leaving 5 bases not matched to a gene. The CDR3 runs to 14 residues. Germline-derived CDR1 and CDR2 are SGHNT and YENEEA. CDR3 sequence (DNA): TGTGCCAGCAGCCTAGCGGGAGTCAGGGAGACCCAGTACTTC. It translates to CASSLAGVRETQYF.

The chain has TRBV11-2 and TRBJ2-7; no clear D. V lost 5 bases and J lost 6, with 11 bases in between. The CDR3 is 12 amino acids. The germline V gene has CDR1 SGHAT and CDR2 FQNNGV. The CDR3 DNA follows: TGTGCCAGCAGCCTTCCGATGGCCGAGCAGTACTTC. This encodes CASSLPMAEQYF.

This clone was recorded only once. The chain couples TRBV10-3 to TRBJ1-4, with D possibly being TRBD1 (6 bases). Germline values: CDR1 ENHRY, CDR2 SYGVKD. The V and J ends lost 10 bases and 0 bases respectively, with 15 bases between them. The CDR3 has 15 residues. The CDR3 region is CATGQSSATNEKLFF. CDR3 coding DNA: TGTGCCACCGGACAGTCCTCTGCAACTAATGAAAAACTGTTTTTT.

The rearrangement joins TRBV11-3 to TRBJ2-5; a possible D gene is TRBD1 (6 bases). CDR3 length: 13 amino acids. CDR1 SGHNT and CDR2 YENEEA come from the germline V gene. V was clipped by 4 bases and J by 5 bases, with 11 bases between them. The CDR3 here is CASSSGAVETQYF. The CDR3 nucleotides are TGTGCCAGCAGCTCAGGGGCGGTGGAGACCCAGTACTTC.

The chain joins TRBV19 to TRBJ2-2; TRBD2 matches at 8 bases. Trimming cost V 7 bases and J 4 bases; bases outside gene matches: 5. Looked up from germline, CDR1 is LNHDA and CDR2 is SQIVND (reference sequence). The CDR3 has 14 residues. In DNA, the CDR3 is TGTGCCAGTACGGACGGGGGGGGCACCGGGGAGCTGTTTTTT. Amino acids: CASTDGGGTGELFF.

This clone was seen only once. The chain employs TRBV4-1 and TRBJ2-1, with D possibly TRBD2 on 6 matching bases. The CDR3 covers 16 residues. Germline V gene data show CDR1 as MGHRA and CDR2 as YSYEKL. V dropped 2 bases and J dropped 0 bases, with 11 bases sitting between them. The CDR3 coding sequence is TGCGCCAGCAGCCAACAACGGGGGAGCTCCTACAATGAGCAGTTCTTC. This codes for CASSQQRGSSYNEQFF.

J is TRBJ1-4 and V is TRBV7-9; 7 positions agree with TRBD1. CDR1 and CDR2 (germline): SEHNR, FQNEAQ (reference sequence). There are 16 residues in the CDR3. The V gene end was trimmed by 5 bases and the J gene end by 5 bases; junction bases not matched to a gene: 11. In DNA form, the CDR3 reads TGTGCCAGCAGCCCTCAGGGGGGACGACTAAATGAAAAACTGTTTTTT. Translated, it gives CASSPQGGRLNEKLFF.

This clone was seen a single time. The CDR3 sequence: CASSLDAVINSPLHF. The DNA for the CDR3 is TGTGCCAGCAGCTTAGACGCAGTGATTAATTCACCCCTCCACTTT. The rearrangement uses TRBV7-2 and TRBJ1-6; D is uncertain. CDR1 is SGHTA, CDR2 FQGNSA, per germline. Trimming stripped 1 base from V and 6 bases from J, with 10 bases between. The CDR3 totals 15 residues.